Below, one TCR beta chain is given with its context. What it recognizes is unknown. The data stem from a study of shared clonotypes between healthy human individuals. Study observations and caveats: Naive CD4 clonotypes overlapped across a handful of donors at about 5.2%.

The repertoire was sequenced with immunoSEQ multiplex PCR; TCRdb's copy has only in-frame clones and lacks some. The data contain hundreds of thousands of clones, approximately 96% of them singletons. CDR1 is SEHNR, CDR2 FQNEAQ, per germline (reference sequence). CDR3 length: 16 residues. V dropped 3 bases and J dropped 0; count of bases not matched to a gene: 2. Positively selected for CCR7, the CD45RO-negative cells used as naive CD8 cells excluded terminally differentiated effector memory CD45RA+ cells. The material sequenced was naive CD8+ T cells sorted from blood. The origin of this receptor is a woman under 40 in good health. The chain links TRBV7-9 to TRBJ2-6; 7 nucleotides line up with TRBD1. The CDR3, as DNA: TGTGCCAGCAGCTTTCCAGGGGGCTCTGGGGCCAACGTCCTGACTTTC. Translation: CASSFPGGSGANVLTF.